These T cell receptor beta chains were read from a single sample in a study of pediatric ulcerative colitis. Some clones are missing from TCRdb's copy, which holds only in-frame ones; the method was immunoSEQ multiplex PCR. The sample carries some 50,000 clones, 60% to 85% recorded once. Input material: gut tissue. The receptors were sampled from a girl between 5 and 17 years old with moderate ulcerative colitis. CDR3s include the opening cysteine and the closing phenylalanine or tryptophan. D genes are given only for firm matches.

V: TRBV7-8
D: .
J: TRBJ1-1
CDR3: CASAPRGTRGTEAFF
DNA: TGTGCCAGCGCTCCTAGGGGCACACGGGGTACTGAAGCTTTCTTT

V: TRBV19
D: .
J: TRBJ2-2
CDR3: CASSNWDGELFF
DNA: TGTGCCAGTAGTAACTGGGACGGGGAGCTGTTTTTT

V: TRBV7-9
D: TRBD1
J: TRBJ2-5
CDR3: CASSAPGQGIETQYF
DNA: TGTGCCAGCAGCGCGCCGGGACAGGGTATTGAGACCCAGTACTTC

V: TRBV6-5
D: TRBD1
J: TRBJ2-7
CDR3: CASSHRDRSVGQYF
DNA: TGTGCCAGCAGTCACCGGGACAGGAGCGTAGGGCAGTACTTC

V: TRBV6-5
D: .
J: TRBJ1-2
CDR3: CASSEGLQGYGYTF
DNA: TGTGCCAGCAGTGAAGGATTGCAGGGCTATGGCTACACCTTC

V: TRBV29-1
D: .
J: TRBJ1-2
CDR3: CSVAGGVEFYGYTF
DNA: TGCAGCGTTGCAGGTGGGGTTGAATTCTATGGCTACACCTTC

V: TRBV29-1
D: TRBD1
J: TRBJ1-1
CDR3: CSVERDRGDTEAFF
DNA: TGCAGCGTTGAGAGGGACAGGGGGGACACTGAAGCTTTCTTT

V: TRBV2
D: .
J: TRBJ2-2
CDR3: CASSVLLAGELFF
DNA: TGTGCCAGCAGTGTCCTGTTGGCCGGGGAGCTGTTTTTT

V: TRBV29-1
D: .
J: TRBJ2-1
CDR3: CSVDFRGGQYEQFF
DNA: TGCAGCGTTGACTTTAGGGGGGGCCAGTATGAGCAGTTCTTC

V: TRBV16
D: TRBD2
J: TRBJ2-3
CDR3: CASRKTSGGADTQYF
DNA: TGTGCCAGCAGAAAAACTAGCGGGGGCGCAGATACGCAGTATTTT

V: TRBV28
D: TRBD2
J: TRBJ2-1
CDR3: CASSPGLASYNEQFF
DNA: TGTGCCAGCAGTCCTGGACTAGCGAGCTACAATGAGCAGTTCTTC

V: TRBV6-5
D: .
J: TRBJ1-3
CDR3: CASSYSSRATGNTIYF
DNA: TGTGCCAGCAGTTACTCTAGCAGGGCAACTGGAAACACCATATATTTT

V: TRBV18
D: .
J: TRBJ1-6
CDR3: CASSPPSASPLHF
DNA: TGTGCCAGCTCACCACCTTCGGCCTCACCCCTCCACTTT

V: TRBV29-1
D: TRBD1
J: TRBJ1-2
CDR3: CSAAGGDYGYTF
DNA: TGCAGCGCGGCAGGGGGCGACTATGGCTACACCTTC